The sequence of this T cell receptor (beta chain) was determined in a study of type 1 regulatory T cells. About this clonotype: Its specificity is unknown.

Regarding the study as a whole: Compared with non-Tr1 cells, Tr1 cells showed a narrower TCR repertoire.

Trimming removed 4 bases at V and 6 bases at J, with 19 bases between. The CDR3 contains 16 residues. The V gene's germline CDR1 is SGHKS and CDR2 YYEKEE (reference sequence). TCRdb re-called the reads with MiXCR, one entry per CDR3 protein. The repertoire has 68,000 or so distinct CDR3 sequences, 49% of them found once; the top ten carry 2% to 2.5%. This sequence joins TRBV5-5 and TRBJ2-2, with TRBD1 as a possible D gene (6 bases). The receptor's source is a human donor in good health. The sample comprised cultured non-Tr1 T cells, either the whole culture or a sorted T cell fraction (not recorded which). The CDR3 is CASSRYRDAVAGELFF. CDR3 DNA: TGTGCCAGCAGCAGGTACAGGGATGCGGTCGCCGGGGAGCTGTTTTTT.